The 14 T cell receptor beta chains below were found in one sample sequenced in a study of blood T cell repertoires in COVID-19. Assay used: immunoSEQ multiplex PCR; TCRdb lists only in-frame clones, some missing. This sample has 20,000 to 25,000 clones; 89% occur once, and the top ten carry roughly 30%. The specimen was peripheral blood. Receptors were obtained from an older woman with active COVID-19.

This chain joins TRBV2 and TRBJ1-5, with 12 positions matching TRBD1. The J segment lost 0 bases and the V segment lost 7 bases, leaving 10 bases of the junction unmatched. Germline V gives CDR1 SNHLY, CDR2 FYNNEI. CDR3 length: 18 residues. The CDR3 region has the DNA TGTGCCAGCAAGCCGGGACAGGGGGCGACTTATAGCAATCAGCCCCAGCATTTT. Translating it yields CASKPGQGATYSNQPQHF.

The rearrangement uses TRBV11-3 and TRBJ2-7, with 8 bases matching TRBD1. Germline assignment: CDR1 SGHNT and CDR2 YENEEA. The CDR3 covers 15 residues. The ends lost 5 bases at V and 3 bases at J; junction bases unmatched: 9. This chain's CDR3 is CASSIRTGLNYEQYF. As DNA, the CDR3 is TGTGCCAGCAGCATCCGGACAGGGCTAAACTACGAGCAGTACTTC.

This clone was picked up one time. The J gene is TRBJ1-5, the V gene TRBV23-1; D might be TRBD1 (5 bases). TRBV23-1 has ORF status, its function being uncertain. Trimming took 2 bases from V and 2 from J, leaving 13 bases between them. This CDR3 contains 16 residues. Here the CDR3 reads CASSQRQGRGNQPQHF. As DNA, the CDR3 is TGCGCCAGCAGTCAAAGGCAGGGAAGGGGCAATCAGCCCCAGCATTTT.

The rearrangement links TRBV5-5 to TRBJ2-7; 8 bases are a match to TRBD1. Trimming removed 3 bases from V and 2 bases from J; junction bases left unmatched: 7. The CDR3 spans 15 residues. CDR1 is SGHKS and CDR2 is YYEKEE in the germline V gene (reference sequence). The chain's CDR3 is CASSSPGTGPYEQYF. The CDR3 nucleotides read TGTGCCAGCAGCTCGCCTGGGACAGGCCCCTACGAGCAGTACTTC.

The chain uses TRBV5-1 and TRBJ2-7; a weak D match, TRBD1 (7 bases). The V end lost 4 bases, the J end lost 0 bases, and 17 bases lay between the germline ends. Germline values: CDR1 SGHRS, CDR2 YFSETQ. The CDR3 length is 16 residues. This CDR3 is CASSPITGDFSYEQYF. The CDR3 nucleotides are TGCGCCAGCAGCCCGATAACAGGGGACTTCTCCTACGAGCAGTACTTC.

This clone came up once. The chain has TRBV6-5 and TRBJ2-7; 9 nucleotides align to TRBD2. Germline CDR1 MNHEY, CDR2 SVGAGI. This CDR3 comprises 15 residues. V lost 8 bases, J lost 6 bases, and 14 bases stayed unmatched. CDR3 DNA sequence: TGTGCCAGCGGACTTGCGGGGGGGCCTCTGATCGAGCAGTACTTC. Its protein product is CASGLAGGPLIEQYF.

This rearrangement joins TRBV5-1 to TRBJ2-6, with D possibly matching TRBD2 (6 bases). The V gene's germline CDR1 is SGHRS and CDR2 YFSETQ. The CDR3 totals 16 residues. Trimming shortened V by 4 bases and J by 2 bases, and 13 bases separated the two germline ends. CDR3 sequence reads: CASSTTPGAGANVLTF. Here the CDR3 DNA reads TGCGCCAGCAGCACGACCCCGGGAGCTGGGGCCAACGTCCTGACTTTC.

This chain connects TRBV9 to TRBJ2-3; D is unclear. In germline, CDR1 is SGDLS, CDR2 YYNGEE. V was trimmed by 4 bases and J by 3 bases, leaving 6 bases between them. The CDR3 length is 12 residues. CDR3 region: CASSQETDTQYF. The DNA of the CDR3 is TGTGCCAGCAGCCAAGAGACAGATACGCAGTATTTT.

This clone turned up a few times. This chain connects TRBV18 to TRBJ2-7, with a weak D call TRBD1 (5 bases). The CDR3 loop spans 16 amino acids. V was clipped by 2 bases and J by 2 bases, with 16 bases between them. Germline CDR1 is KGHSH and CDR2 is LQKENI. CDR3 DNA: TGTGCCAGCTCACCAACAGGACAACCCACCGCCTACGAGCAGTACTTC. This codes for CASSPTGQPTAYEQYF. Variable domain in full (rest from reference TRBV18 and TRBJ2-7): NAGVMQNPRHLVRRRGQEARLRCSPMKGHSHVYWYRQLPEEGLKFMVYLQKENIIDESGMPKERFSAEFPKEGPSILRIQQVVRGDSAAYFCASSPTGQPTAYEQYFGPGTRLTVT.

CDR3 sequence (DNA): TGCGCCAGCAGCGCCAGCAGGGGGTCCACTGAAGCTTTCTTT. This codes for CASSASRGSTEAFF. The V gene is TRBV5-1, the J gene TRBJ1-1, with TRBD1 matching over 7 bases. The CDR3 sequence is 14 residues long. J lost 4 bases, V lost 4 bases, and 7 bases had no gene match. CDR1 and CDR2 (germline): SGHRS, YFSETQ.

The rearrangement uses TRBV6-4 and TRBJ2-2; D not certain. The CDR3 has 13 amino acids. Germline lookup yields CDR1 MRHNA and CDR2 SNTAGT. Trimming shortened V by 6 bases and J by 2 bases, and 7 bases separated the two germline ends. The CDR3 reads CASRKTNTGELFF. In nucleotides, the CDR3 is TGTGCCAGCAGGAAGACTAACACCGGGGAGCTGTTTTTT.

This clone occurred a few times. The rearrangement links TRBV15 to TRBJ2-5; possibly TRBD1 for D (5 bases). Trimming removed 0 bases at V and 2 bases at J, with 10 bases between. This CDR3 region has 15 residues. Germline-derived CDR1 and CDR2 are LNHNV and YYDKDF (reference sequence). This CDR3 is CATSRDPDTQETQYF. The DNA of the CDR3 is TGTGCCACCAGCAGAGATCCGGACACACAAGAGACCCAGTACTTC.

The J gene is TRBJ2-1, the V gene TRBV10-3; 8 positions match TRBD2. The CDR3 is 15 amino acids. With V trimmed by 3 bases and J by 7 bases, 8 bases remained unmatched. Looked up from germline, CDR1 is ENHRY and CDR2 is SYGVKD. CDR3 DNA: TGTGCCATCAGTGACGGCGGGGGGCGGGAGAATGAGCAGTTCTTC. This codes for CAISDGGGRENEQFF.

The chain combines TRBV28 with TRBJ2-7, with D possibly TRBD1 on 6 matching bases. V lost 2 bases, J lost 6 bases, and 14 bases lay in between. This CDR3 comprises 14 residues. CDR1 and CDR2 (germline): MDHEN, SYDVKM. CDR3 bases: TGTGCCAGCAGTTTAGGGGGCCCGCCTGCCGAGCAGTACTTC. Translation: CASSLGGPPAEQYF.